The next 6 T cell receptor beta chains were all read from a single sample in a study of T cell responses to AZD1222 COVID-19 vaccine. Assay used: immunoSEQ multiplex PCR; TCRdb lists only in-frame clones, some missing. The table shows approximately 140,000 clones, with more than 85% occurring only once. Sequenced here: peripheral blood, sampled on day 0 of AZD1222 vaccination. The receptor set was obtained from an adult in good health.

The chain has TRBV5-1 and TRBJ2-5, with D tentatively TRBD1 (6 bases). The germline V and J ends were trimmed by 0 bases and 4 bases, with 10 bases remaining between them. The CDR3 runs to 14 residues. CDR1 SGHRS and CDR2 YFSETQ come from the germline V gene. For the CDR3, the DNA is TGCGCCAGCAGCTTGGGACAGGCACGAGAGACCCAGTACTTC. Its translation: CASSLGQARETQYF.

This chain connects TRBV6-1 to TRBJ2-1, with D perhaps assigned TRBD1 or TRBD2 (5 bases each). Germline V lookup: CDR1 MNHNS, CDR2 SASEGT. The germline V and J ends were trimmed by 1 base and 6 bases, with 7 bases remaining between them. This CDR3 contains 13 residues. CDR3 protein: CASSEGGTNEQFF. The CDR3 DNA is TGTGCCAGCAGTGAAGGGGGGACCAATGAGCAGTTCTTC.

The CDR3 DNA reads TGTGCTAGTGGTTCTCATCCTCCCGGGCCCTCTGGCTACACCTTC. Its protein is CASGSHPPGPSGYTF. The V and J genes are TRBV12-5 and TRBJ1-2; D is uncertain. CDR1 and CDR2 from the germline V gene are LGHNT and FRNRAP. The CDR3 totals 15 residues. Trimming took 4 bases from V and 7 from J, leaving 19 bases between them.

This sequence joins TRBV28 and TRBJ2-1; D is possibly TRBD2 (5 bases). The CDR3 consists of 12 residues. Germline lookup yields CDR1 MDHEN and CDR2 SYDVKM. V was clipped by 8 bases and J by 12 bases, with 17 bases between them. The CDR3 region has the DNA TGTGCCAGCCAACGGGGAGCGAAAGGGCAGTTCTTC. Its protein product is CASQRGAKGQFF.

The V gene is TRBV27, the J gene TRBJ2-3; maybe TRBD2 (6 bases). Trimming pared 5 bases from V and 6 bases from J, leaving 24 bases between. The CDR3 consists of 17 residues. In germline, CDR1 is MNHEY, CDR2 SMNVEV (reference sequence). The CDR3, as DNA: TGTGCCAGCAGTCTCTCATGGGGGACTCTAGCGATGGATACGCAGTATTTT. Translated, it gives CASSLSWGTLAMDTQYF.

The chain employs TRBV6-1 and TRBJ1-4; 7 positions match TRBD1. The V segment lost 4 bases and the J segment 10 bases; nucleotides outside the gene matches: 18. The CDR3 spans 17 residues. Germline values: CDR1 MNHNS, CDR2 SASEGT. The CDR3 nucleotides are TGTGCCAGCAGTGGGCACAGGGGAAGGGAATTAACTGCAAAACTGTTTTTT. It codes for CASSGHRGRELTAKLFF.